These 23 T cell receptor beta chains share one sample of origin, sequenced in a study of chemoradiotherapy in HPV16-positive cancers. The assay was immunoSEQ multiplex PCR, and TCRdb's table has in-frame clones only and misses some. Seen here are about 8,400 clones, around nine tenths observed once, and the top ten hold about 3.3%. The specimen comprised tumor tissue, sampled from a patient who underwent chemoradiotherapy. Receptor source: a human donor with HPV-associated anogenital cancer.

Only one count was recorded for this clone. The rearrangement uses TRBV5-1 and TRBJ2-3; TRBD2 matches at 7 bases. This CDR3 is built from 16 residues. Germline CDR1 SGHRS, CDR2 YFSETQ. V trimming: 4 bases; J trimming: 2 bases; junction bases outside the gene matches: 10. CDR3 sequence reads: CASSPGLGPHTDTQYF. CDR3 nucleotides: TGCGCCAGCAGCCCCGGACTAGGGCCCCACACAGATACGCAGTATTTT.

The chain carries TRBV5-6 and TRBJ1-5; the D gene is possibly TRBD1 (5 bases). V lost 2 bases and J 3 bases, leaving 12 bases between the germline ends. The germline CDR1 and CDR2 sequences are SGHDT and YYEEEE. This CDR3 has 15 residues. Written as DNA, the CDR3 is TGTGCCAGCAGCTTAGCGGGGGGACTCAATCAGCCCCAGCATTTT. It is translated as CASSLAGGLNQPQHF.

In nucleotides, the CDR3 is TGTGCCAGCAGCAGTGGCAGAACGGCGTATGGCTACACCTTC. Amino acid sequence: CASSSGRTAYGYTF. The chain joins TRBV5-4 to TRBJ1-2, with D uncertain. Looked up from germline, CDR1 is SGHNT and CDR2 is YYREEE (reference sequence). The length of the CDR3 is 14 residues. V lost 4 bases and J 5 bases, leaving 15 bases between the germline ends. Variable domain in full (rest from reference TRBV5-4 and TRBJ1-2): ETGVTQSPTHLIKTRGQQVTLRCSSQSGHNTVSWYQQALGQGPQFIFQYYREEENGRGNFPPRFSGLQFPNYSSELNVNALELDDSALYLCASSSGRTAYGYTFGSGTRLTVV.

The chain combines TRBV6-1 with TRBJ1-5; D is perhaps TRBD1 (5 bases). The CDR3 runs to 14 residues. V lost 4 bases and J 0 bases, leaving 7 bases between the germline ends. Per germline, CDR1 MNHNS and CDR2 SASEGT. The CDR3 nucleotides are TGTGCCAGCAGTGGGGGGAATAGCAATCAGCCCCAGCATTTT. Protein product: CASSGGNSNQPQHF.

The rearrangement joins TRBV6-1 to TRBJ1-4, with a tentative D call TRBD1 (5 bases). The CDR3 loop spans 15 amino acids. Germline CDR1 MNHNS, CDR2 SASEGT. Trimming took 6 bases from V and 7 from J, leaving 18 bases between them. The CDR3, as DNA: TGTGCCAGCAGCGCCAGGGCGGGCCCCCTTGAAAAACTGTTTTTT. Protein product: CASSARAGPLEKLFF.

The CDR3 loop is CSVAYGSANEKLFF. Here the CDR3 DNA reads TGCAGCGTAGCCTATGGGTCGGCTAATGAAAAACTGTTTTTT. The V and J genes are TRBV29-1 and TRBJ1-4; D not certain. V shed 6 bases and J shed 3 bases, with 14 bases lying between them. The CDR3 length is 14 residues. Germline loops: CDR1 SQVTM, CDR2 ANQGSEA.

The chain couples TRBV7-8 to TRBJ1-5; the D gene is possibly TRBD1 (6 bases). CDR1 SGHVS and CDR2 FQNEAQ come from the germline V gene. The CDR3 runs to 14 residues. With 3 bases removed from V and 7 bases from J, the gap between germline ends came to 13 bases. Here the CDR3 DNA reads TGTGCCAGCAGCTTCAGGGGCGTGAGGCAGCCCCAGCATTTT. As protein: CASSFRGVRQPQHF.

This clone appeared once. The V call is TRBV27, the J call TRBJ1-6; TRBD1 matches at 7 bases. Looked up from germline, CDR1 is MNHEY and CDR2 is SMNVEV (reference sequence). V gave up 8 bases and J gave up 6 bases; unmatched junction bases: 1. CDR3 size: 12 residues. The CDR3, as DNA: TGTGCCAGCGGGACAGCTAATTCACCCCTCCACTTT. Translating it yields CASGTANSPLHF.

This rearrangement joins TRBV10-1 to TRBJ2-5; D may be TRBD1 (6 bases). Trimming removed 0 bases at V and 9 bases at J, with 14 bases between. Germline values: CDR1 WNHNN, CDR2 SYGVQD (reference sequence). This CDR3 spans 14 amino acids. CDR3 sequence (DNA): TGCGCCAGCAGTGAGTCGAGGGACATAACGTCCCAGTACTTC. This gives the protein CASSESRDITSQYF.

J is TRBJ1-6 and V is TRBV2, with 10 bases matching TRBD1. The ends lost 5 bases at V and 8 bases at J; junction bases unmatched: 3. The germline CDR1 and CDR2 sequences are SNHLY and FYNNEI. This CDR3 has 14 residues. The CDR3: CASSWDRGYSPLHF. DNA for the CDR3: TGTGCCAGCAGTTGGGACAGGGGTTATTCACCCCTCCACTTT.

This rearrangement joins TRBV30 to TRBJ2-3; 10 nucleotides align to TRBD2. CDR1 GTSNPN and CDR2 SVGIG come from the germline V gene (reference sequence). J was trimmed by 3 bases and V by 2 bases; bases with no gene match: 5. The CDR3 is 15 residues long. The CDR3 bases are TGTGCCTGGAGTAATCTAGCGGGAGTTACAGATACGCAGTATTTT. It codes for CAWSNLAGVTDTQYF.

In nucleotides, the CDR3 is TGTGCCAGCAGCCAGGGACAGTCCTATGGCTACACCTTC. Translated: CASSQGQSYGYTF. This chain links TRBV7-2 with TRBJ1-2; 7 bases agree with TRBD1. This CDR3 comprises 13 residues. CDR1 is SGHTA, CDR2 FQGNSA, per germline. Trimming took 5 bases from V and 4 from J; bases not matched to a gene: 4.

This clone appeared a few times. The V gene is TRBV30, the J gene TRBJ1-5, with D unclear. CDR1 GTSNPN and CDR2 SVGIG come from the germline V gene (reference sequence). The CDR3 sequence is 13 residues long. V was trimmed by 1 base and J by 0 bases, leaving 4 bases between them. The CDR3 loop is CAWSGGSNQPQHF. CDR3 nucleotides: TGTGCCTGGAGTGGCGGTAGCAATCAGCCCCAGCATTTT.

J is TRBJ2-1 and V is TRBV2; 7 bases line up with TRBD1. The CDR3 contains 13 residues. CDR1 and CDR2 (germline): SNHLY, FYNNEI. Trimming took 7 bases from V and 4 from J; bases not matched to a gene: 4. CDR3 sequence: CASMRDRYNEQFF. For the CDR3, the DNA is TGTGCCAGCATGAGGGACAGATACAATGAGCAGTTCTTC. Together with reference TRBV2 and TRBJ2-1, the CDR3 gives the full variable domain: EPEVTQTPSHQVTQMGQEVILRCVPISNHLYFYWYRQILGQKVEFLVSFYNNEISEKSEIFDDQFSVERPDGSNFTLKIRSTKLEDSAMYFCASMRDRYNEQFFGPGTRLTVL.

The chain combines TRBV5-4 with TRBJ1-2, with a possible D match to TRBD1 (6 bases). Trimming shortened V by 4 bases and J by 3 bases, and 10 bases separated the two germline ends. The CDR3 consists of 13 residues. From germline, CDR1 is SGHNT and CDR2 YYREEE (reference sequence). The CDR3 DNA reads as TGTGCCAGCAGCGAGGACAGAGACTATGGCTACACCTTC. It translates to CASSEDRDYGYTF.

The chain carries TRBV7-8 and TRBJ2-5, with TRBD2 matching over 14 bases. Trimming removed 6 bases from V and 5 bases from J; junction bases left unmatched: 8. CDR3 length: 16 amino acids. The germline gives CDR1 SGHVS, CDR2 FQNEAQ. The CDR3 here is CASSRLAGGPWETQYF. In DNA form, the CDR3 reads TGTGCCAGCAGTCGACTAGCGGGGGGGCCATGGGAGACCCAGTACTTC. The full variable domain, its missing parts supplied by reference TRBV7-8 and TRBJ2-5, is GAGVSQSPRYKVAKRGQDVALRCDPISGHVSLFWYQQALGQGPEFLTYFQNEAQLDKSGLPSDRFFAERPEGSVSTLKIQRTQQEDSAVYLCASSRLAGGPWETQYFGPGTRLLVL.

The V call is TRBV5-8, the J call TRBJ2-5; TRBD1 is a possible D gene (5 bases). CDR1 and CDR2 from the germline V gene are SGHTS and YDEGEE. CDR3 length: 13 amino acids. V lost 1 base to trimming and J lost 5 bases, with 9 bases between them. CDR3 bases: TGTGCCAGCAGCTTGCCAGGGTCGGAGACCCAGTACTTC. It specifies CASSLPGSETQYF.

V and J are TRBV7-2 and TRBJ2-1; 11 bases line up with TRBD2. Trimming at V came to 2 bases and at J to 9 bases, leaving 18 bases not matched to a gene. The CDR3 runs to 19 residues. Germline V gene lookup returns CDR1 SGHTA and CDR2 FQGNSA. In nucleotides, the CDR3 is TGTGCCAGCAGCTTACGAGTTCCTAGCGGGAGGCCCGCTGGGGTTGAGCAGTTCTTC. This sequence encodes CASSLRVPSGRPAGVEQFF.

The chain recombines TRBV18 with TRBJ2-7; TRBD1 matches at 8 bases. Looked up from germline, CDR1 is KGHSH and CDR2 is LQKENI. This CDR3 region has 15 residues. V dropped 2 bases and J dropped 4; count of bases not matched to a gene: 7. The CDR3 region is CASSPGQGDRYEQYF. In DNA form, the CDR3 reads TGTGCCAGCTCACCAGGACAGGGAGATAGATACGAGCAGTACTTC.

This sequence joins TRBV2 and TRBJ2-7; possible D gene TRBD1, 7 bases. Deletions cut 7 bases from V and 0 bases from J, with 10 bases between. This CDR3 comprises 13 residues. Germline assignment: CDR1 SNHLY and CDR2 FYNNEI. The CDR3 region is CASTGGISYEQYF. In nucleotides, the CDR3 is TGTGCCAGCACAGGGGGGATCTCCTACGAGCAGTACTTC.

This chain's CDR3 is CASSLVAAGRETQYF. The DNA of the CDR3 is TGTGCCAGCAGCTTGGTAGCTGCGGGCCGGGAGACCCAGTACTTC. The chain is built from TRBV5-6 and TRBJ2-5, with D maybe TRBD2 (5 bases). This CDR3 spans 15 amino acids. Trimming pared 0 bases from V and 5 bases from J, leaving 14 bases between. Looked up from germline, CDR1 is SGHDT and CDR2 is YYEEEE.

DNA for the CDR3: TGCGCCAGCAGCTTGGGGCTAGGCGGAGATACGCAGTATTTT. It yields the protein CASSLGLGGDTQYF. This rearrangement joins TRBV5-1 to TRBJ2-3; D is unclear. The CDR3 totals 14 residues. The V end was cut by 0 bases, the J end by 5 bases, with 10 bases between. CDR1 is SGHRS and CDR2 is YFSETQ in the germline V gene. The variable domain in full, completed from reference TRBV5-1 and TRBJ2-3, reads KAGVTQTPRYLIKTRGQQVTLSCSPISGHRSVSWYQQTPGQGLQFLFEYFSETQRNKGNFPGRFSGRQFSNSRSEMNVSTLELGDSALYLCASSLGLGGDTQYFGPGTRLTVL.

This chain joins TRBV5-4 and TRBJ2-5; TRBD2 matches at 7 bases. The germline V gene encodes CDR1 SGHNT and CDR2 YYREEE (reference sequence). The ends lost 2 bases at V and 3 bases at J; junction bases unmatched: 7. The CDR3 length is 15 residues. The CDR3 sequence is CASSFKGRAKETQYF. Written as DNA, the CDR3 is TGTGCCAGCAGCTTTAAGGGGAGGGCCAAAGAGACCCAGTACTTC.